This T cell receptor beta chain was profiled in a study of Graves' ophthalmopathy and Graves' hyperthyroidism. Study outcomes and limitations: Blood contained most expanded thyroid clonotypes exceeding 0.001 frequency.

There are 15 residues in the CDR3. V was cut by 5 bases and J by 5 bases, with 15 bases left in between. Germline CDR1 SGHVS, CDR2 FQNEAQ. Amplification from RNA transcripts yielded the TCR beta CDR3 regions. RT-PCR in the first round used HTBI primers; a second-round multiplex PCR followed. From the multiplex PCR reads, TCRdb called clonotypes with MiXCR, one entry per CDR3 protein. The table lists 200,000 to 250,000 distinct CDR3 sequences, 25% to 30% of them singletons. Exclusion criteria comprised other autoimmune diseases, uncontrolled infections, pregnancy or lactation in patients. Orbital computed tomography and thyroid ultrasound, along with TRAb, serum thyroxine and clinical symptoms, underpinned diagnosis. Many counts were recorded for this clonotype. No antigen is known for it.

Sequenced: peripheral blood. The chain combines TRBV7-8 with TRBJ2-2, with D perhaps TRBD1 (6 bases). This TCR was recovered from a man between 50 and 59 years old with Graves' ophthalmopathy. The CDR3 DNA follows: TGTGCCAGCAGCATTCCGGGACATCTGACCGGGGAGCTGTTTTTT. This codes for CASSIPGHLTGELFF.